A selection of T cell receptor beta chains follows, all from one sample in a study of T cell repertoires in cytomegalovirus infection. These receptors are not linked to any known antigen. TCRdb recomputed calls from the reads with MiXCR, one row per CDR3 protein. Among 80,000 to 90,000 distinct CDR3 sequences listed, 45% to 50% were seen once. Sequencing used CD8+ T cells from cultured PBMCs, obtained from culture after CMV antigen stimulation. The receptors originated from a human donor in good health (CMV status not recorded). Some clones in this sample may be carry-over from other donors' samples. CDR3s include the opening cysteine and the closing phenylalanine or tryptophan. Fields, in order: V gene, clone size, D gene, J gene, CDR3 protein, CDR3 DNA. A D gene is named only where the DNA matches it firmly. Clone size appears in some rows only: once, few, many, or a class for an expanded clone.

TRBV19,few,-,TRBJ1-1,CASSIESWGRRRGMGTEAFF,TGTGCCAGTAGTATAGAATCGTGGGGACGGAGACGAGGAATGGGCACTGAAGCTTTCTTT
TRBV12-3/TRBV12-4,-,-,TRBJ2-5,CASSFGVRSQETQYF,TGTGCCAGCAGTTTTGGGGTTCGTAGCCAAGAGACCCAGTACTTC
TRBV20-1,-,TRBD1,TRBJ1-1,CSAKRYGQGHTEAFF,TGCAGTGCTAAACGTTACGGACAGGGACACACTGAAGCTTTCTTT
TRBV6-1,-,TRBD2,TRBJ2-1,CASSEANPGLAGGRSYNEQFF,TGTGCCAGCAGTGAAGCCAATCCGGGACTAGCGGGAGGAAGATCCTACAATGAGCAGTTCTTC
TRBV24-1,-,TRBD1,TRBJ1-1,CATSPRGENTEAFF,TGTGCCACCAGTCCCAGGGGGGAGAACACTGAAGCTTTCTTT
TRBV28,few,-,TRBJ2-2,CASRLTSPSVDGELFF,TGTGCCAGCAGACTGACGAGCCCATCAGTTGACGGGGAGCTGTTTTTT
TRBV19,-,-,TRBJ1-1,CASRLDPGRLNTEAFF,TGTGCCAGTAGGCTAGACCCGGGACGGCTGAACACTGAAGCTTTCTTT
TRBV11-2,-,-,TRBJ2-5,CASSLAVQGQETQYF,TGTGCCAGCAGCTTAGCGGTACAGGGTCAAGAGACCCAGTACTTC
TRBV7-9,-,TRBD1,TRBJ1-1,CASSSTGTGGTEAFF,TGTGCCAGCAGCTCCACCGGGACAGGGGGCACTGAAGCTTTCTTT
TRBV27,-,-,TRBJ2-7,CASKDGGGIPYEQYF,TGTGCCAGCAAGGACGGAGGCGGGATCCCCTACGAGCAGTACTTC
TRBV7-3,-,TRBD1,TRBJ2-7,CASSSPLPPDRGCSYEQYF,TGTGCCAGCAGCTCTCCCCTACCTCCGGACAGGGGGTGTTCCTACGAGCAGTACTTC
TRBV19,few,-,TRBJ1-2,CASSPWTETNYGYTF,TGTGCCAGTAGTCCTTGGACAGAAACTAACTATGGCTACACCTTC
TRBV7-6,-,TRBD2,TRBJ2-1,CASSLTSGTYNEQFF,TGTGCCAGCAGCTTGACTAGCGGGACCTACAATGAGCAGTTCTTC
TRBV7-2,few,TRBD2,TRBJ2-5,CASSLYSGREETQYF,TGTGCCAGCAGCTTATATAGCGGGAGGGAAGAGACCCAGTACTTC
TRBV19,-,-,TRBJ1-5,CASSVVDQPQHF,TGTGCCAGTAGTGTCGTAGATCAGCCCCAGCATTTT
TRBV7-2,few,TRBD2,TRBJ2-5,CASSLAIPLAGGNQETQYF,TGTGCCAGCAGCTTAGCGATCCCCCTCGCGGGGGGAAACCAAGAGACCCAGTACTTC
TRBV12-3/TRBV12-4,few,TRBD1,TRBJ2-5,CASTEGQGEETQYF,TGTGCCAGCACCGAAGGACAGGGGGAAGAGACCCAGTACTTC
TRBV24-1,once,-,TRBJ2-7,CATSVGGRVDYEQYF,TGTGCCACCAGTGTGGGTGGACGGGTGGACTACGAGCAGTACTTC
TRBV7-8,-,TRBD2,TRBJ2-1,CASRGLAGGSYNEQFF,TGTGCCAGCAGAGGGCTAGCGGGAGGGTCCTACAATGAGCAGTTCTTC
TRBV11-2,-,TRBD1,TRBJ2-5,CASSYTTGGGETQYF,TGTGCCAGCAGCTATACGACAGGGGGGGGGGAGACCCAGTACTTC
TRBV7-3,few,TRBD1,TRBJ1-2,CASSAGTGEGYTF,TGTGCCAGCAGCGCCGGGACAGGGGAAGGCTACACCTTC
TRBV7-8,-,-,TRBJ2-7,CASSPIGTYEQYF,TGTGCCAGCAGCCCGATAGGGACCTACGAGCAGTACTTC
TRBV7-3,-,-,TRBJ1-1,CASSSGKGPANTEAFF,TGTGCCAGCAGCTCCGGTAAAGGTCCCGCGAACACTGAAGCTTTCTTT
TRBV7-3,-,-,TRBJ1-1,CASSLIPEMNTEAFF,TGTGCCAGCAGCTTAATTCCAGAAATGAACACTGAAGCTTTCTTT
TRBV18,-,TRBD1,TRBJ2-5,CASSPPGQGEEETQYF,TGTGCCAGCTCACCTCCGGGACAGGGGGAGGAAGAGACCCAGTACTTC
TRBV10-3,-,-,TRBJ2-7,CAIRFYRDGSSYEQYF,TGTGCCATCAGATTTTACCGGGACGGCAGCTCCTACGAGCAGTACTTC
TRBV7-2,-,-,TRBJ1-1,CASSLAAGVNTEAFF,TGTGCCAGCAGCTTAGCGGCAGGGGTGAACACTGAAGCTTTCTTT
TRBV9,-,-,TRBJ2-7,CASSVDVSWTYEQYF,TGTGCCAGCAGCGTAGATGTTAGCTGGACCTACGAGCAGTACTTC
TRBV7-6,-,TRBD1,TRBJ1-1,CASSPGQYTEAFF,TGTGCCAGCAGCCCGGGACAGTACACTGAAGCTTTCTTT
TRBV4-1,few,-,TRBJ2-1,CASSLRPNEQFF,TGCGCCAGCAGCCTAAGGCCCAATGAGCAGTTCTTC
TRBV7-3,few,TRBD2,TRBJ2-3,CASSLTGGLAVTDTQYF,TGTGCCAGCAGCTTAACAGGAGGGCTAGCGGTCACAGATACGCAGTATTTT
TRBV7-3,-,-,TRBJ2-1,CASSLRMHNEQFF,TGTGCCAGCAGCCTCAGGATGCACAATGAGCAGTTCTTC
TRBV7-3,few,TRBD1,TRBJ2-6,CASSLGRRTGVGANVLTF,TGTGCCAGCAGCTTAGGTCGTAGGACAGGGGTTGGGGCCAACGTCCTGACTTTC
TRBV19,-,-,TRBJ2-1,CASSILREQFF,TGTGCCAGTAGTATACTGCGGGAGCAGTTCTTC
TRBV12-5,few,-,TRBJ2-1,CASGLGQNNEQFF,TGTGCTAGTGGTTTGGGACAGAACAATGAGCAGTTCTTC
TRBV7-6,few,TRBD1,TRBJ2-1,CASSYDRGSYEQFF,TGTGCCAGCAGCTACGACAGGGGGAGCTATGAGCAGTTCTTC
TRBV7-2,many,-,TRBJ2-1,CASSPASLLYNEQFF,TGTGCCAGCAGCCCAGCCAGCTTACTTTACAATGAGCAGTTCTTC